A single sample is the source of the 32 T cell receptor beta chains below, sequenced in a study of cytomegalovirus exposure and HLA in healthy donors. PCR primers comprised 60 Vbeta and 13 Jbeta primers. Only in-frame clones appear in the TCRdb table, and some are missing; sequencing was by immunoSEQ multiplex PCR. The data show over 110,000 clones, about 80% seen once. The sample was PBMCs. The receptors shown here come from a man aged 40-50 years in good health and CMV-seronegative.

The CDR3 region is CASSLGGTGGQYF. The CDR3, as DNA: TGTGCCAGCAGCTTAGGCGGGACCGGGGGGCAGTACTTC. This sequence joins TRBV7-9 and TRBJ2-7, with a weak D call TRBD2 (6 bases). The CDR3 spans 13 residues. Germline-derived CDR1 and CDR2 are SEHNR and FQNEAQ (reference sequence). Trimming removed 1 base at V and 9 bases at J, with 13 bases between.

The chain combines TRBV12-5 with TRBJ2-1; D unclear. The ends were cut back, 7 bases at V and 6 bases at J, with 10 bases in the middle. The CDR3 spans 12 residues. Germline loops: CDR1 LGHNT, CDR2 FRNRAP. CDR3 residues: CASAQGGNEQFF. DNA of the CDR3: TGTGCTAGTGCCCAAGGCGGCAATGAGCAGTTCTTC. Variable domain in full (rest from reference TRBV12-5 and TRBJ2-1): DARVTQTPRHKVTEMGQEVTMRCQPILGHNTVFWYRQTMMQGLELLAYFRNRAPLDDSGMPKDRFSAEMPDATLATLKIQPSEPRDSAVYFCASAQGGNEQFFGPGTRLTVL.

The CDR3 here is CASSEWGDSKTTQYF. CDR3 sequence (DNA): TGTGCCAGCAGTGAATGGGGGGATTCTAAGACCACCCAGTACTTC. The J gene is TRBJ2-5, the V gene TRBV2; D possibly corresponds to TRBD2 (6 bases). CDR1 and CDR2 from the germline V gene are SNHLY and FYNNEI. Trimming took off 2 bases at V and 8 bases at J, with 18 bases between the two ends. The CDR3 is 15 residues long.

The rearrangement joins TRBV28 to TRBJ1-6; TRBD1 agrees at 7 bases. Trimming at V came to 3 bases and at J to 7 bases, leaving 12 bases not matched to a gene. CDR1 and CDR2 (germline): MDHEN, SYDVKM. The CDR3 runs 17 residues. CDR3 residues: CASSFPTGTVKNSPLHF. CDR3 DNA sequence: TGTGCCAGCAGTTTCCCGACAGGGACGGTAAAGAATTCACCCCTCCACTTT.

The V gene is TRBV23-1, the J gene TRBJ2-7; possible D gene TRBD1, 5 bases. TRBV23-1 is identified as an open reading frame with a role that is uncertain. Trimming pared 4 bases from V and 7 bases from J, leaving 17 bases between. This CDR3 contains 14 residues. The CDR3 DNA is TGCGCCAGCAGTCCCCTTAGTCCCCCAGGGGAGCAGTACTTC. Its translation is CASSPLSPPGEQYF.

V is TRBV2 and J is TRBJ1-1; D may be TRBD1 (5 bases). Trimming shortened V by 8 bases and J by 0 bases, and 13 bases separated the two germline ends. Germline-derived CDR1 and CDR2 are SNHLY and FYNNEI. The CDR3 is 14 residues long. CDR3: CASRLSGVNTEAFF. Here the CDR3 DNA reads TGTGCCAGCCGGCTTTCGGGGGTGAACACTGAAGCTTTCTTT.

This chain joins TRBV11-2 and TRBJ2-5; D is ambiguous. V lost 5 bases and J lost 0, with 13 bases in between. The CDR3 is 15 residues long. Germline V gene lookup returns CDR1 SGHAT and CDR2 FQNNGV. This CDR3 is CASSPRTQYQETQYF. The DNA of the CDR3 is TGTGCCAGCAGCCCCCGAACCCAGTACCAAGAGACCCAGTACTTC.

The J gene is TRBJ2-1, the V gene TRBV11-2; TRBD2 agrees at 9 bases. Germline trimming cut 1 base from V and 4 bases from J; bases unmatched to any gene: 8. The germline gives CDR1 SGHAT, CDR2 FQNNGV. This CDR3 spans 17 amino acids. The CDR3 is CASSLGPSGAGYNEQFF. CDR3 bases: TGTGCCAGCAGCTTAGGGCCTAGCGGGGCGGGATACAATGAGCAGTTCTTC.

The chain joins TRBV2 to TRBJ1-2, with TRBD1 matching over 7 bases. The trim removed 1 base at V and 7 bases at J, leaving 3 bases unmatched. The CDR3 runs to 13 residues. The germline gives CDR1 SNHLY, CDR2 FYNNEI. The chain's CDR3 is CASSEDRGAGYTF. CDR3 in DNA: TGTGCCAGCAGTGAAGACAGGGGAGCTGGCTACACCTTC.

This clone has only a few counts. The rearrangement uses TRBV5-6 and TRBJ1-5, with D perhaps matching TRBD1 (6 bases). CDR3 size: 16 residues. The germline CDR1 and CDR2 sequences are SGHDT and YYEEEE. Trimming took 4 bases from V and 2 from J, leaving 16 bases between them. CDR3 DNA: TGTGCCAGCAGCCTACTGACAGGTCGCGGCAATCAGCCCCAGCATTTT. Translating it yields CASSLLTGRGNQPQHF.

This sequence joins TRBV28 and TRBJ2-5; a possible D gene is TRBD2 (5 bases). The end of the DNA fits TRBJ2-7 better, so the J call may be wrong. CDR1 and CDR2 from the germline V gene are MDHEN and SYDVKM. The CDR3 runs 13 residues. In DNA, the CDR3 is TGTGCCAGCACCACTCGAGGAGGCTACGAGCAGTACTTC. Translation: CASTTRGGYEQYF.

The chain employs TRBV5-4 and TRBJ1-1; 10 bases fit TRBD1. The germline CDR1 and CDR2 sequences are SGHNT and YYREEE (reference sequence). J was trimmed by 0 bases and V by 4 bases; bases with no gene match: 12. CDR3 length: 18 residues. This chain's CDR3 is CASSHPGQGRGVNTEAFF. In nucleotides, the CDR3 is TGTGCCAGCAGCCATCCGGGACAGGGGAGAGGAGTGAACACTGAAGCTTTCTTT. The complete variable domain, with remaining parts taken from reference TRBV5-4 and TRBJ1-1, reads ETGVTQSPTHLIKTRGQQVTLRCSSQSGHNTVSWYQQALGQGPQFIFQYYREEENGRGNFPPRFSGLQFPNYSSELNVNALELDDSALYLCASSHPGQGRGVNTEAFFGQGTRLTVV.

The chain's CDR3 is CASSLEVSSTEAFF. CDR3 bases: TGCGCCAGCAGCCTAGAAGTTTCTTCCACTGAAGCTTTCTTT. The chain is built from TRBV5-1 and TRBJ1-1; D not resolved. CDR1 is SGHRS, CDR2 YFSETQ, per germline. This CDR3 contains 14 residues. V lost 4 bases to trimming and J lost 4 bases, with 14 bases between them.

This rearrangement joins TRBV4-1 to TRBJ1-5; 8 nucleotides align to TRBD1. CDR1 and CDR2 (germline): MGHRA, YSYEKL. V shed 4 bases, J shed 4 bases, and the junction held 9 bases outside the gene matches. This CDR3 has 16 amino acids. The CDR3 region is CASSLTGGAGNQPQHF. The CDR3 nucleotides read TGCGCCAGCAGCCTAACAGGGGGGGCTGGTAATCAGCCCCAGCATTTT.

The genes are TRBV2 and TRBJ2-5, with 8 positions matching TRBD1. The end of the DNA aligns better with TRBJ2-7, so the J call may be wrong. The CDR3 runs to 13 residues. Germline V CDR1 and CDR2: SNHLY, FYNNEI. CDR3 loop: CASSGDRYYEQYF. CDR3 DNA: TGTGCCAGCAGTGGGGACAGGTACTACGAGCAGTACTTC.

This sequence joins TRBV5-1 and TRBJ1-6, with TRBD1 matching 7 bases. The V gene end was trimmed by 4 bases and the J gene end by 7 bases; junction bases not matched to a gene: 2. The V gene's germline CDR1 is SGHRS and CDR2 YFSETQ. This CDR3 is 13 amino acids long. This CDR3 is CASSPDRNSPLHF. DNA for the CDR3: TGCGCCAGCAGCCCGGACAGGAATTCACCCCTCCACTTT.

The CDR3 region has the DNA TGTGCCAGCTCACGGGGAGCAAAAAGAAATGAAAAACTGTTTTTT. It codes for CASSRGAKRNEKLFF. The V call is TRBV18, the J call TRBJ1-4; D gene ambiguous. In germline, CDR1 is KGHSH, CDR2 LQKENI. The CDR3 runs 15 residues. Trimming removed 4 bases at V and 5 bases at J, with 14 bases between. The full variable domain, its missing parts supplied by reference TRBV18 and TRBJ1-4, is NAGVMQNPRHLVRRRGQEARLRCSPMKGHSHVYWYRQLPEEGLKFMVYLQKENIIDESGMPKERFSAEFPKEGPSILRIQQVVRGDSAAYFCASSRGAKRNEKLFFGSGTQLSVL.

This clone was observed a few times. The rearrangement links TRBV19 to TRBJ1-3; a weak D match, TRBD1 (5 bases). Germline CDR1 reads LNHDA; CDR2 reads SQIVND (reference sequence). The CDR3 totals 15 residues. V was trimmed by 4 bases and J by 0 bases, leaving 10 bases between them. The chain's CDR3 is CASSTLDSSGNTIYF. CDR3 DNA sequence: TGTGCCAGTAGTACACTCGACAGCTCTGGAAACACCATATATTTT.

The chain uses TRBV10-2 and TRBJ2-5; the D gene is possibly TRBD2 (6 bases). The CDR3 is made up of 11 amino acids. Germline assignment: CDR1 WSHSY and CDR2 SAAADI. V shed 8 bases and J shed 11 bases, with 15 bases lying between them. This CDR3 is CASSEGGEQYF. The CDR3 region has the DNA TGCGCCAGCTCAGAAGGAGGGGAGCAGTACTTC.

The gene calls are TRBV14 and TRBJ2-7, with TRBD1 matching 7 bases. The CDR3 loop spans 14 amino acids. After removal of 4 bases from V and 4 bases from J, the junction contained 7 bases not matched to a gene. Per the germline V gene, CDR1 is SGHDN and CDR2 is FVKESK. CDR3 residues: CASSLPGQKYEQYF. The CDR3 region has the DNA TGTGCCAGCAGCCTGCCGGGACAGAAATACGAGCAGTACTTC.

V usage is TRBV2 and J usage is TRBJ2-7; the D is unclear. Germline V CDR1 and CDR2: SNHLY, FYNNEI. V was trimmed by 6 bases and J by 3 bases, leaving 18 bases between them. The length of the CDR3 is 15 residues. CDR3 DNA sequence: TGTGCCAGCAGCCGCCTTGAAACATCCTTCTACGAGCAGTACTTC. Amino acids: CASSRLETSFYEQYF.

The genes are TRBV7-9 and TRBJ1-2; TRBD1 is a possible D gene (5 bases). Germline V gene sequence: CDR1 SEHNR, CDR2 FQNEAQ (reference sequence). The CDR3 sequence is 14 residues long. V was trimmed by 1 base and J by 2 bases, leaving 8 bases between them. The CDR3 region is CASSLEYRNYGYTF. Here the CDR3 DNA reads TGTGCCAGCAGCTTAGAATACAGGAACTATGGCTACACCTTC.

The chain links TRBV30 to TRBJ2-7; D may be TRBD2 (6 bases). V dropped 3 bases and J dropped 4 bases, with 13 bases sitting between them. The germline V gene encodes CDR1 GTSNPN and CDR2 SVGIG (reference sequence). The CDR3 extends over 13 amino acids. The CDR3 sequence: CAWSPNGGYEQYF. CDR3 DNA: TGTGCCTGGAGCCCAAACGGGGGTTACGAGCAGTACTTC.

The CDR3 region has the DNA TGTGCCAGCAGTGAGACAGGGAGAGGAGCGCCCGGGGCCAACGTCCTGACTTTC. As protein: CASSETGRGAPGANVLTF. The V call is TRBV2, the J call TRBJ2-6, with 7 bases identical to TRBD1. The V gene's germline CDR1 is SNHLY and CDR2 FYNNEI. J lost 4 bases, V lost 3 bases, and 12 bases had no gene match. The length of the CDR3 is 18 residues.

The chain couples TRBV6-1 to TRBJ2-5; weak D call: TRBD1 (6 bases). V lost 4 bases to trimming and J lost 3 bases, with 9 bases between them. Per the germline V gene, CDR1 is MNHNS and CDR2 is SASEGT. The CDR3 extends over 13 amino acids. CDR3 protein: CASSGTGKETQYF. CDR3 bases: TGTGCCAGCAGTGGCACAGGGAAAGAGACCCAGTACTTC.

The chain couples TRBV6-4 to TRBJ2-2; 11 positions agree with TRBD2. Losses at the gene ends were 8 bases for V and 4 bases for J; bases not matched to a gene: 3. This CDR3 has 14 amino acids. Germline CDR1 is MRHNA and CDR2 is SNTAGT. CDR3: CASFGLAGTGELFF. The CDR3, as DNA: TGTGCCAGCTTCGGACTAGCGGGCACCGGGGAGCTGTTTTTT.

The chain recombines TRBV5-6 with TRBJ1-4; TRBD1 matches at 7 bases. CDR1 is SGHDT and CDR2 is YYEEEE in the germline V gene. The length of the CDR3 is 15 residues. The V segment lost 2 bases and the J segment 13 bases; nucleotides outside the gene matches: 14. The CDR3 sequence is CASSFSGQLGLRLFF. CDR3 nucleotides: TGTGCCAGCAGCTTCTCGGGACAGCTGGGGTTAAGACTGTTTTTT.

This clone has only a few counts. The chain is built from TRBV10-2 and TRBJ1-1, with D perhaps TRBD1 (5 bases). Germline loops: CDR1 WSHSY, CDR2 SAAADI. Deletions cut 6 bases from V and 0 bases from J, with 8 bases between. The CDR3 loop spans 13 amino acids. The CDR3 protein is CASRIQVNTEAFF. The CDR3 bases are TGCGCCAGCAGGATACAGGTGAACACTGAAGCTTTCTTT.

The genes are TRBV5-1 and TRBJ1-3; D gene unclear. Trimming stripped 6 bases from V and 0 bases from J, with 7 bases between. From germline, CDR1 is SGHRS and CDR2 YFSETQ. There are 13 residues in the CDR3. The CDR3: CASNPDSGNTIYF. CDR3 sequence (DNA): TGCGCCAGCAACCCAGACTCTGGAAACACCATATATTTT.

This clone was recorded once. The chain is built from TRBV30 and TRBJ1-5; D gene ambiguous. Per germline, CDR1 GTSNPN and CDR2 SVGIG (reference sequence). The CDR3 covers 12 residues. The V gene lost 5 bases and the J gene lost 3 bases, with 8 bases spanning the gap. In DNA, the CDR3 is TGTGCCTGGGGCACTAACAATCAGCCCCAGCATTTT. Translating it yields CAWGTNNQPQHF.

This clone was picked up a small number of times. CDR3 in DNA: TGTGCCACCAGCAGATCCTCAGGGGGCAAGAATGAAAAACTGTTTTTT. Translating gives CATSRSSGGKNEKLFF. The V call is TRBV15, the J call TRBJ1-4; 8 bases align to TRBD1. The CDR3 contains 16 residues. Germline V gene lookup returns CDR1 LNHNV and CDR2 YYDKDF (reference sequence). Trimming took 2 bases from V and 5 from J; bases not matched to a gene: 7.

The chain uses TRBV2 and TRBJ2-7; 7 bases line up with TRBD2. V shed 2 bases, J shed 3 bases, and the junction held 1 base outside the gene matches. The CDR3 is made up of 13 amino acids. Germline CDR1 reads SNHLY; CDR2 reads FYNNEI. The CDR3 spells CASSERGSYEQYF. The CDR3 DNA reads TGTGCCAGCAGTGAACGCGGGAGCTACGAGCAGTACTTC.